This is a list of T cell receptor beta chains from one sample in a study of metastatic and nonmetastatic thyroid tumors. MiXCR reprocessed the PCR reads for TCRdb. The sample shows around 22,000 clones, more than 20% of them seen only once. The specimen was blood. Receptors originate from a female donor with papillary thyroid cancer or a benign thyroid nodule (not recorded which). Some clones in this sample may be carry-over from other donors' samples. Both conserved end residues are part of each CDR3. The D gene is left open where the match is weak. Clone size is not always given. Where it is, it says once, few, many or a class for expanded clones.

TGCGCCAGCAGCTCCCTACAGGTGGCGGGGGAGACCCAGTACTTC,CASSSLQVAGETQYF,TRBJ2-5,TRBV5-1,many,NA
TGTGCCAGCCGCGGGGACGGTGGTTTCACACATACGCAGTATTTT,CASRGDGGFTHTQYF,TRBJ2-3,TRBV6-1,NA,NA
TGTGCCTGGAGTTTCGCGGGAGGGTTCTCCTACGAGCAGTACTTC,CAWSFAGGFSYEQYF,TRBJ2-7,TRBV30,NA,TRBD2
TGTGCCAGCACAACCCGACGCCGGGACGGCACCGATACGCAGTATTTT,CASTTRRRDGTDTQYF,TRBJ2-3,TRBV6-1,NA,NA
TGTGCCAGCAGGCGGGATAGTTCCTATAATTCACCCCTCCACTTT,CASRRDSSYNSPLHF,TRBJ1-6,TRBV12-3/TRBV12-4,few,NA
TGTGCCAGCAGCGTAGGGCTCGTGGGAGGGCTCTCCTACGAGCAGTACTTC,CASSVGLVGGLSYEQYF,TRBJ2-7,TRBV9,many,TRBD2
TGTGCCACCAGCAGAACGACTGCCCCGGAGCAGTTCTTC,CATSRTTAPEQFF,TRBJ2-1,TRBV15,many,NA
TGCGCCAGCAGTGCCTCGCGGGGGGGGAACGGGGAGCTGTTTTTT,CASSASRGGNGELFF,TRBJ2-2,TRBV10-2,many,TRBD2
TGTGCCAGCAGCCAGGGTGTCGACAGGGTGGGTGAAAAACTGTTTTTT,CASSQGVDRVGEKLFF,TRBJ1-4,TRBV4-2,many,TRBD1
TGTGCCAGCACCGGAGGGCAGCGAAATTCACCCCTCCACTTT,CASTGGQRNSPLHF,TRBJ1-6,TRBV28,medium-sized,NA
TGTGCCAGCAGCCCCGTGGACAGTCCTTCACCCCTCGACTTT,CASSPVDSPSPLDF,TRBJ1-6,TRBV3-1,NA,NA
TGTGCCAGCATCCCGGGACAGGGGTGGACTGAATCTTTCTTT,CASIPGQGWTESFF,TRBJ1-1,TRBV7-2,NA,TRBD1
TGTGCCAGCAGCCTCAGGTCGGGGTCGAACACCGGGGAGCTGTTTTTT,CASSLRSGSNTGELFF,TRBJ2-2,TRBV7-6,many,NA
TGCGCCAGCAGCCCTTATACAGGGGAGGAAGGCTACACCTTC,CASSPYTGEEGYTF,TRBJ1-2,TRBV5-1,medium-sized,TRBD1
TGTGCCAGCTCACCGCAGGGACGTTGGGACTCCTACGAGCAGTACTTC,CASSPQGRWDSYEQYF,TRBJ2-7,TRBV18,many,NA
TGCGCCAGAAGTGAAAGGACAGGGGCCACGGATACGCAGTATTTT,CARSERTGATDTQYF,TRBJ2-3,TRBV10-2,NA,TRBD1
TGTGCCAGCAGCCCTGGGACCCTAAGATACTCTGGGGCCAACGTCCTGACTTTC,CASSPGTLRYSGANVLTF,TRBJ2-6,TRBV11-1,few,NA
TGCAGTGCTACAGACGCAGGGGGGGGAGAGACCCAGTACTTC,CSATDAGGGETQYF,TRBJ2-5,TRBV20-1,many,NA
TGTGCCAGCAATTCAGCGGGAGGACAGTACTTC,CASNSAGGQYF,TRBJ2-4,TRBV28,many,TRBD2
TGTGCCAGCAGTGAAACCCCTAGCGGGGAGGACACAGATTCGCATTATTTT,CASSETPSGEDTDSHYF,TRBJ2-3,TRBV2,NA,TRBD2
TGTGCCAGCAGTGGACAGATTTACAATGAGCAGTTCTTC,CASSGQIYNEQFF,TRBJ2-1,TRBV6-1,medium-sized,NA
TGTGCCAGCAGCCTGAGAGGGGGCGACGAGCAGTACTTC,CASSLRGGDEQYF,TRBJ2-7,TRBV5-8,many,TRBD1
TGTGCTAGTAGCTTCTACTTTGGGACAGGGGGCATTTTTTCTGGGGCCAACGTCCTGACTTTC,CASSFYFGTGGIFSGANVLTF,TRBJ2-6,TRBV12-5,many,TRBD1
TGTGCCAGCAGCCAAGTTGGACAGCGGTACACTGAAGCTTTCTTT,CASSQVGQRYTEAFF,TRBJ1-1,TRBV2,many,NA
TGCAGTGCTAGAGTTGGCACGGACCAAGAGACCCAGTACTTC,CSARVGTDQETQYF,TRBJ2-5,TRBV20-1,many,NA
TGTGCCAGCAGCTTAGGTCCGGGAGAGTCCTACAATGAGCAGTTCTTC,CASSLGPGESYNEQFF,TRBJ2-1,TRBV7-8,many,NA
TGTGCCAGCAGGAAAGGACAGGGGGGCTCTGGGGCCAACGTCCTGACTTTC,CASRKGQGGSGANVLTF,TRBJ2-6,TRBV6-1,medium-sized,TRBD1